This is a list of T cell receptor beta chains from one sample in a study of molecular identifiers for immune sequencing clone quantification. TCRdb re-called the PCR reads with MiXCR, one entry per CDR3 protein. The table records about 7,800 distinct CDR3 sequences, about 30% of them present only once. The specimen sequenced was naive CD8+ T cells from blood, with Jurkat cell RNA spiked in. These TCRs come from a human donor in good health. Some libraries in this study had Jurkat cell RNA spiked in. Both conserved end residues are part of each CDR3. Each record gives: clone size, J gene, CDR3 length, V gene, D gene, CDR3 protein, CDR3 DNA. The D gene is left open where the match is weak. Where a row states a size, it is once, few, many or the class of an expanded clone; other rows omit it.

medium-sized TRBJ2-5 14 TRBV13 . CASSSGLGSGTQYF TGTGCCAGCAGCTCCGGACTGGGATCGGGGACCCAGTACTTC
few TRBJ2-2 17 TRBV6-2/TRBV6-3 . CASSQTSLMARPGELFF TGTGCCAGCAGTCAAACTAGCTTGATGGCCCGTCCCGGGGAGCTGTTTTTT
. TRBJ1-5 13 TRBV6-2/TRBV6-3 . CASRDRSNQPQQF TGTGCCAGCCGGGACCGTAGCAATCAGCCCCAGCAATTT
few TRBJ2-2 17 TRBV5-1 . CASSLLTRPTSTGELFF TGCGCCAGCAGCTTGCTAACTAGGCCCACAAGCACCGGGGAGCTGTTTTTT
. TRBJ2-3 13 TRBV19 . CASSVLLTDTQYF TGTGCCAGTAGTGTCCTCCTCACAGATACGCAGTATTTT
. TRBJ2-5 15 TRBV4-3 TRBD1 CASSQAQGAGETQYF TGCGCCAGCAGCCAGGCCCAGGGGGCGGGAGAGACCCAGTACTTC
. TRBJ2-5 12 TRBV13 . CASSSTEGTQYF TGTGCCAGCAGCTCGACAGAAGGGACCCAGTACTTC
. TRBJ2-4 15 TRBV20-1 . CGARDGDSPKNIQYF TGCGGTGCTAGAGATGGTGACAGCCCCAAAAACATTCAGTACTTC
few TRBJ2-1 15 TRBV4-3 TRBD1 CASRQDRGNPGEQFF TGCGCCAGCAGACAGGACAGGGGAAACCCGGGAGAGCAGTTCTTC
. TRBJ2-1 14 TRBV2 . CASSEDAGFNGQFF TGTGCCAGCAGTGAGGATGCAGGGTTTAATGGGCAGTTCTTC
few TRBJ1-1 15 TRBV28 TRBD1 CASSFARTGVPEAFF TGTGCCAGCAGTTTTGCTCGGACAGGGGTCCCTGAAGCTTTCTTT
few TRBJ2-2 15 TRBV6-2/TRBV6-3 . CASSYRGKNTGELFF TGTGCCAGCAGTTACAGGGGGAAGAACACCGGGGAGCTGTTTTTT
few TRBJ2-3 15 TRBV6-2/TRBV6-3 TRBD2 CASSHLAGATDTQYF TGTGCCAGCAGTCATCTGGCGGGAGCGACAGATACGCAGTATTTT
. TRBJ2-7 16 TRBV20-1 TRBD1 CSARVPGGQGQYEQYF TGCAGTGCTAGAGTCCCCGGAGGACAGGGTCAGTACGAGCAGTACTTC
. TRBJ2-7 15 TRBV28 TRBD1 CASTIGGQGAYEQYF TGTGCCAGCACTATAGGGGGACAGGGGGCCTACGAGCAGTACTTC
. TRBJ2-5 14 TRBV5-4 TRBD2 CASTQGLGEETQYF TGTGCCAGTACCCAGGGACTAGGCGAAGAGACCCAGTACTTC
. TRBJ2-3 18 TRBV7-6 TRBD1 CASSLGSWGQFGADTQYF TGTGCCAGCAGTTTAGGGTCTTGGGGACAGTTTGGAGCAGATACGCAGTATTTT
medium-sized TRBJ2-3 17 TRBV7-2 . CASSTPRLDRSTDTQYF TGTGCCAGCAGTACTCCCAGGTTGGACAGAAGCACAGATACGCAGTATTTT
. TRBJ2-1 15 TRBV9 TRBD2 CASSVERETVNEQFF TGTGCCAGCAGCGTAGAGCGGGAGACGGTCAATGAGCAGTTCTTC
few TRBJ2-1 16 TRBV19 . CASSNLGGSSYNEQFF TGTGCCAGTAGTAACCTCGGGGGCAGCTCCTACAATGAGCAGTTCTTC
. TRBJ2-7 10 TRBV7-9 . CVSRTWEPYF TGTGTCAGCAGAACATGGGAGCCGTACTTC
. TRBJ1-1 14 TRBV4-2 . CASSQYGLTTEAIF TGTGCCAGCAGCCAATACGGGCTGACCACTGAAGCTATCTTT
few TRBJ2-7 12 TRBV6-2/TRBV6-3 . CASGDSSYEQYF TGTGCCAGCGGCGACAGCTCCTACGAGCAGTACTTC
. TRBJ2-1 22 TRBV6-5 TRBD2 CARTTRQMLAVLPQPNYNEQFF TGTGCCAGAACCACCCGACAGATGCTAGCGGTCCTACCCCAGCCGAACTACAATGAGCAGTTCTTC
. TRBJ2-5 15 TRBV28 TRBD2 CASSLPRAGKETQYF TGTGCCAGCAGTTTACCTCGAGCGGGGAAAGAGACCCAGTACTTC
few TRBJ2-7 14 TRBV6-2/TRBV6-3 TRBD2 CASILGTSAYEQYF TGTGCCAGCATCTTAGGGACTAGCGCCTACGAGCAGTACTTC
. TRBJ2-3 13 TRBV27 . CASIGGVSDTQYF TGTGCCAGCATCGGGGGAGTTTCAGATACGCAGTATTTT
. TRBJ2-5 18 TRBV27 . CASSLRGVLGPIQGTQYF TGTGCCAGCAGTTTAAGGGGGGTCCTGGGCCCAATCCAAGGGACCCAGTACTTC
. TRBJ2-5 13 TRBV29-1 . CSMEGRKQETQYF TGCAGCATGGAGGGGCGGAAGCAAGAGACCCAGTACTTC
few TRBJ2-3 13 TRBV11-2 . CASSSDPPDTQYF TGTGCCAGCAGCTCGGACCCCCCAGATACGCAGTATTTT
. TRBJ1-2 13 TRBV27 . CASSSDGNNGYTF TGTGCCAGCAGTTCAGACGGTAACAATGGCTACACCTTC
few TRBJ2-3 16 TRBV7-9 TRBD2 CASSFPEGGWADTQYF TGTGCCAGCAGCTTCCCTGAGGGAGGGTGGGCAGATACGCAGTATTTT
few TRBJ2-2 15 TRBV6-2/TRBV6-3 TRBD1 CASSLSTGDTGELFF TGTGCCAGCAGTCTAAGTACAGGGGACACCGGGGAGCTGTTTTTT
few TRBJ1-3 16 TRBV6-2/TRBV6-3 . CASWTGRRFSGNTIYF TGTGCCAGCTGGACCGGACGACGCTTCTCTGGAAACACCATATATTTT
. TRBJ2-4 20 TRBV6-7 TRBD2 CASSYGADRTSGRSKNIQYF TGTGCCAGCAGTTACGGCGCAGACCGGACTAGCGGGAGATCCAAAAACATTCAGTACTTC
. TRBJ2-7 13 TRBV7-6 TRBD1 CASSRGQAYEQYF TGTGCCAGCAGCCGCGGACAGGCCTACGAGCAGTACTTC
. TRBJ2-4 20 TRBV13 . CASSLDGDFSKAIAKNIQYF TGCGCCAGCAGCTTGGACGGCGATTTCAGTAAGGCTATAGCCAAAAACATTCAGTACTTC
few TRBJ1-4 14 TRBV7-6 . CASSLVGQNEKLFF TGTGCCAGCAGCTTAGTTGGACAGAATGAAAAACTGTTTTTT
medium-sized TRBJ2-7 15 TRBV6-1 . CASSEEEGLPYEQYF TGTGCCAGCAGTGAAGAAGAGGGTTTACCCTACGAGCAGTACTTC
medium-sized TRBJ2-3 13 TRBV7-6 . CASSSRYTDTQYF TGTGCCAGCAGCTCCAGATACACAGATACGCAGTATTTT
. TRBJ2-3 17 TRBV10-3 TRBD2 CAISDRSGRRLTDTQYF TGTGCCATCAGTGACCGGAGCGGGAGGAGGTTAACAGATACGCAGTATTTT
. TRBJ1-5 13 TRBV7-2 TRBD1 CARGQPFIQPQHF TGTGCAAGGGGACAGCCATTCATTCAGCCCCAGCATTTT
few TRBJ2-7 15 TRBV25-1 TRBD2 CASSDVSGRQDEQYF TGTGCCAGCAGTGACGTAAGCGGGAGGCAGGACGAGCAGTACTTC
. TRBJ2-7 14 TRBV7-2 TRBD1 CASSWGQGNDEQYF TGTGCCAGCAGTTGGGGACAGGGTAACGACGAGCAGTACTTC
. TRBJ2-3 13 TRBV6-1 TRBD2 CASWGGGTDTQYF TGTGCCAGCTGGGGGGGAGGTACAGATACGCAGTATTTT
. TRBJ1-5 14 TRBV6-6 TRBD1 CASTDRVIGQPQHF TGTGCCAGCACTGACAGGGTGATCGGTCAGCCCCAGCATTTT